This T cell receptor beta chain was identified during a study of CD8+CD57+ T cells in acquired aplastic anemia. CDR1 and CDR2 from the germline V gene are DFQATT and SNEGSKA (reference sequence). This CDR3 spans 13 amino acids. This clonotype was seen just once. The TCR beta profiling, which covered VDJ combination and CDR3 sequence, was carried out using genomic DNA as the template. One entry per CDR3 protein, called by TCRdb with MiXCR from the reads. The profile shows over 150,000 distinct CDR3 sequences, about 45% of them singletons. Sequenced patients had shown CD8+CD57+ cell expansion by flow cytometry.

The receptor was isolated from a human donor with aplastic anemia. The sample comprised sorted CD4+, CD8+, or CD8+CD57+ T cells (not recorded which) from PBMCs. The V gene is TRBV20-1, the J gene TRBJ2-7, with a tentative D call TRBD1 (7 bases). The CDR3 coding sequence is TGCGGGGGCAGGGGGGATTTGTCCTACGAGCAGTACTTC. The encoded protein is CGGRGDLSYEQYF.